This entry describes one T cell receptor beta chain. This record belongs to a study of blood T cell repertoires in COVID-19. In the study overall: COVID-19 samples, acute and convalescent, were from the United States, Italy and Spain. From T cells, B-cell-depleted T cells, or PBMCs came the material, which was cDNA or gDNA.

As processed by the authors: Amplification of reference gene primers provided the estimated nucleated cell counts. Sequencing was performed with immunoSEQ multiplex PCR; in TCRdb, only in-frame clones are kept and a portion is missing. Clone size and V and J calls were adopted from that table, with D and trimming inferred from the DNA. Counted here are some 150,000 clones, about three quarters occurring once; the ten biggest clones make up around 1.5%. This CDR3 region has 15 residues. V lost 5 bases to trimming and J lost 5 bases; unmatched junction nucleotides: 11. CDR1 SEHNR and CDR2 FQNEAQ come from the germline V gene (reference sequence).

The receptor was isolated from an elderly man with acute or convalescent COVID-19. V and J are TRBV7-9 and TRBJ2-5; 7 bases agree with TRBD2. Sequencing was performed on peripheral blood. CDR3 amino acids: CASSPSGASRETQYF. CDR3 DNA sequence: TGTGCCAGCAGCCCAAGCGGGGCTAGTCGGGAGACCCAGTACTTC.